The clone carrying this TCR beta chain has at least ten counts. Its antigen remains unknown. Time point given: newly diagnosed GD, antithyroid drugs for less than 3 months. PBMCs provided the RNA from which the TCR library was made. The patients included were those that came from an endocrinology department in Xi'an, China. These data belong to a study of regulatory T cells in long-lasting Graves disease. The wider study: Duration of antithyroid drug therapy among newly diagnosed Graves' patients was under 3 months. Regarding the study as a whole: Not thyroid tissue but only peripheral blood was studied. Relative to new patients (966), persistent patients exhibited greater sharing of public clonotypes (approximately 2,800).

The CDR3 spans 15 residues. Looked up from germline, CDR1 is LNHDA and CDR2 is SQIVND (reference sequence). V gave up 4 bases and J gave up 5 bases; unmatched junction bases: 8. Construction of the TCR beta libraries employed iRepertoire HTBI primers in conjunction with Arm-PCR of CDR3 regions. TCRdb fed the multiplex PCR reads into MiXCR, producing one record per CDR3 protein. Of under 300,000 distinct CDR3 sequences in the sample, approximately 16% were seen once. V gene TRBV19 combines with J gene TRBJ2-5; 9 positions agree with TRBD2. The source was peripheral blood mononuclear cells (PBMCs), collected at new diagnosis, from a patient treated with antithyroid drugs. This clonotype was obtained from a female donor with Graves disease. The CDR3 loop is CASSTSPSGIETQYF. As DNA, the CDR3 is TGTGCCAGTAGTACCTCTCCTAGCGGGATCGAGACCCAGTACTTC.